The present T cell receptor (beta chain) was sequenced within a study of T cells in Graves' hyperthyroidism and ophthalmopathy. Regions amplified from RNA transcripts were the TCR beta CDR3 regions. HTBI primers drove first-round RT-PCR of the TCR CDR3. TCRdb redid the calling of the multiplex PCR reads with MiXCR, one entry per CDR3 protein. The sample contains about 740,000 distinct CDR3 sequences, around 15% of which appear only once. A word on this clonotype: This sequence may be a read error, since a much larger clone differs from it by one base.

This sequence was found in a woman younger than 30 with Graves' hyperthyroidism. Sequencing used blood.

CDR3: CTSSRNTVDNYGYTF. The CDR3 DNA follows: TGTACCAGCAGCAGGAATACAGTAGACAACTATGGCTACACCTTC. The V call is TRBV7-8, the J call TRBJ1-2; D call uncertain. The CDR3 is 15 residues long. The germline gives CDR1 SGHVS, CDR2 FQNEAQ. The full variable domain, in which reference TRBV7-8 and TRBJ1-2 provide the parts outside the CDR3, is GAGVSQSPRYKVAKRGQDVALRCDPISGHVSLFWYQQALGQGPEFLTYFQNEAQLDKSGLPSDRFFAERPEGSVSTLKIQRTQQEDSAVYLCTSSRNTVDNYGYTFGSGTRLTVV.